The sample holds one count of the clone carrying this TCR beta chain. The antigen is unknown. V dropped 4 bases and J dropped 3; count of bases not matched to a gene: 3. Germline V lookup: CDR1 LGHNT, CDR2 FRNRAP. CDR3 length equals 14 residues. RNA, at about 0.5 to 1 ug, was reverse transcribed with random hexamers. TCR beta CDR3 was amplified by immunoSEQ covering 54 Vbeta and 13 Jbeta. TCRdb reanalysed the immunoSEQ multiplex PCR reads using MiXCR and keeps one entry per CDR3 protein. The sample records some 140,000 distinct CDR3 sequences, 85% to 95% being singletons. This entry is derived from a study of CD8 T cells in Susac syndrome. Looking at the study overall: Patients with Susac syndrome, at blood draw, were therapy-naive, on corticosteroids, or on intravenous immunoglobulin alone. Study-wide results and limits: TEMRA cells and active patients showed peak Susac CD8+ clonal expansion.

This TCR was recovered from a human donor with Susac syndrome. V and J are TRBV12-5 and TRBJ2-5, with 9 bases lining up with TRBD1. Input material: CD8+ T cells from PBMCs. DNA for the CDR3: TGTGCTAGTGGTTGGACAGGGGAGAAAGAGACCCAGTACTTC. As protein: CASGWTGEKETQYF.